These 30 T cell receptor beta chains share one sample of origin, sequenced in a study of T cells in Graves' hyperthyroidism and ophthalmopathy. Amplification targeted TCR beta CDR3 regions from RNA transcripts. A set of HTBI primers served as the primers for a first-round RT-PCR of the TCR CDR3. Using its own MiXCR run on the multiplex PCR reads, TCRdb lists one record per CDR3 protein. Of 750,000 to 900,000 distinct CDR3 sequences listed, 38% were seen once; the top ten hold approximately 8.7%. The sequenced sample was blood. Receptors were obtained from a young man with Graves' hyperthyroidism.

The table lists this clonotype with many counts. V usage is TRBV7-9 and J usage is TRBJ1-2; possible D gene TRBD1, 5 bases. This CDR3 has 13 residues. Per germline, CDR1 SEHNR and CDR2 FQNEAQ (reference sequence). The germline V and J ends were trimmed by 5 bases and 3 bases, with 10 bases remaining between them. CDR3 sequence (DNA): TGTGCCAGCAGCGGGGGATGGGACTATGGCTACACCTTC. It is translated as CASSGGWDYGYTF. Variable domain in full (rest from reference TRBV7-9 and TRBJ1-2): DTGVSQNPRHKITKRGQNVTFRCDPISEHNRLYWYRQTLGQGPEFLTYFQNEAQLEKSRLLSDRFSAERPKGSFSTLEIQRTEQGDSAMYLCASSGGWDYGYTFGSGTRLTVV.

V is TRBV5-4 and J is TRBJ2-6; 7 nucleotides match TRBD1. The CDR3 spans 15 residues. Germline CDR1 and CDR2: SGHNT and YYREEE (reference sequence). The ends lost 2 bases at V and 2 bases at J; junction bases unmatched: 1. CDR3 DNA sequence: TGTGCCAGCAGCTTCCAGGGGGCTGGGGCCAACGTCCTGACTTTC. It encodes CASSFQGAGANVLTF. Based on the CDR3 plus reference TRBV5-4 and TRBJ2-6, the full variable domain is ETGVTQSPTHLIKTRGQQVTLRCSSQSGHNTVSWYQQALGQGPQFIFQYYREEENGRGNFPPRFSGLQFPNYSSELNVNALELDDSALYLCASSFQGAGANVLTFGAGSRLTVL.

The J gene is TRBJ2-5, the V gene TRBV12-3 or TRBV12-4; D gene uncertain. Trimming stripped 5 bases from V and 0 bases from J, with 16 bases between. This CDR3 comprises 16 residues. The CDR3 is CASSPLPSRDQETQYF. For the CDR3, the DNA is TGTGCCAGCAGTCCCCTCCCCTCCCGGGACCAAGAGACCCAGTACTTC.

This clonotype was picked up a small number of times. The chain links TRBV9 to TRBJ2-5; D not resolved. Between the trimmed V and J ends, which lost 4 bases and 7 bases, there was a span of 20 bases. This CDR3 comprises 15 residues. Germline CDR1 and CDR2: SGDLS and YYNGEE. The CDR3 region has the DNA TGTGCCAGCAGCCATATAGGGATGGGCCCAGGGACCCAGTACTTC. Residues: CASSHIGMGPGTQYF.

A word on this clonotype: Given a much more abundant clone one base away, this may be a read error. This chain links TRBV7-2 with TRBJ1-1; perhaps TRBD1 as D (5 bases). Germline CDR1 and CDR2: SGHTA and FQGNSA. The CDR3 covers 15 residues. The DNA of the CDR3 is TGTGCCGGCAGCCTAGGGGCTACGATGAACACTGAAGCTTTCTTT. It codes for CAGSLGATMNTEAFF.

The sample holds a few counts of this clonotype. The V gene is TRBV5-6, the J gene TRBJ1-1, with D hard to call. This CDR3 comprises 12 residues. Germline-derived CDR1 and CDR2 are SGHDT and YYEEEE. The V end was cut by 1 base, the J end by 10 bases, with 11 bases between. The CDR3, as DNA: TGTGCCAGCAGCTTGCAGGAGAACGGAGCTTTCTTT. Translated: CASSLQENGAFF.

This chain links TRBV19 with TRBJ1-4; possibly TRBD1 for D (6 bases). With 4 bases removed from V and 3 bases from J, the gap between germline ends came to 15 bases. Germline V gene lookup returns CDR1 LNHDA and CDR2 SQIVND (reference sequence). The CDR3 is 16 residues long. The CDR3 nucleotides read TGTGCCAGTAGTAACCCGAACAGGGCGGCTAATGAAAAACTGTTTTTT. This codes for CASSNPNRAANEKLFF. Full variable domain (missing parts from reference TRBV19 and TRBJ1-4): DGGITQSPKYLFRKEGQNVTLSCEQNLNHDAMYWYRQDPGQGLRLIYYSQIVNDFQKGDIAEGYSVSREKKESFPLTVTSAQKNPTAFYLCASSNPNRAANEKLFFGSGTQLSVL.

The gene calls are TRBV10-3 and TRBJ1-1, with D possibly being TRBD1 (6 bases). Deletions cut 0 bases from V and 5 bases from J, with 13 bases between. The CDR3 is 15 amino acids. Germline V gene data show CDR1 as ENHRY and CDR2 as SYGVKD. The CDR3: CAISESTRGGTEAFF. In DNA form, the CDR3 reads TGTGCCATCAGTGAGTCGACTAGGGGGGGGACTGAAGCTTTCTTT.

This chain uses TRBV20-1 with TRBJ2-7; unclear D gene. V lost 5 bases and J 2 bases, leaving 13 bases between the germline ends. The CDR3 extends over 13 amino acids. Germline CDR1 is DFQATT and CDR2 is SNEGSKA (reference sequence). CDR3 sequence (DNA): TGCAGTGCTTCCTCCGGGCCGACCTACGAGCAGTACTTC. Encoded protein: CSASSGPTYEQYF.

The chain employs TRBV24-1 and TRBJ1-1; 7 nucleotides align to TRBD1. The CDR3 consists of 13 residues. CDR1 KGHDR and CDR2 SFDVKD come from the germline V gene. Trimming cost V 12 bases and J 1 base; bases outside gene matches: 7. The CDR3 DNA sequence: TGTGCCTCACAGGGGAGTACGAACACTGAAGCTTTCTTT. Translation: CASQGSTNTEAFF.

Regarding this clonotype: Given a much more abundant clone one base away, this may be a read error. The CDR3 here is CASSPPGRSSYNSPLHF. The CDR3 coding sequence is TGTGCCAGCAGCCCTCCGGGCAGGAGCTCCTATAATTCACCCCTCCACTTT. The chain recombines TRBV9 with TRBJ1-6; D is uncertain. Germline lookup yields CDR1 SGDLS and CDR2 YYNGEE. Trimming left V 4 bases short and J 0 bases short, with 14 bases between. The CDR3 runs to 17 residues.

Many counts were recorded for this clonotype. The chain combines TRBV20-1 with TRBJ2-6; the D is unclear. V lost 3 bases and J lost 4, with 4 bases in between. The germline CDR1 and CDR2 sequences are DFQATT and SNEGSKA (reference sequence). The CDR3 has 12 amino acids. This chain's CDR3 is CSASPGANVLTF. As DNA, the CDR3 is TGCAGTGCTAGTCCAGGGGCCAACGTCCTGACTTTC.

This clonotype was counted many times. The CDR3 sequence: CASSYEALSGGELFF. CDR3 DNA: TGTGCCAGCAGCTACGAGGCCCTTAGCGGCGGGGAGCTGTTTTTT. The chain carries TRBV7-3 and TRBJ2-2; D possibly corresponds to TRBD2 (6 bases). Between the trimmed V and J ends, which lost 4 bases and 7 bases, there was a span of 16 bases. Germline V lookup: CDR1 SGHTA, CDR2 FQGTGA. The CDR3 runs 15 residues.

A few counts support this clonotype. The V call is TRBV25-1, the J call TRBJ1-4; 9 nucleotides match TRBD1. CDR1 is MGHDK, CDR2 SYGVNS, per germline. The CDR3 is 15 amino acids. Losses at the gene ends were 6 bases for V and 7 bases for J; bases not matched to a gene: 9. The CDR3 DNA is TGTGCCAGCAGATTCCGGGACAGGGTTAGTGAAAAACTGTTTTTT. Translation gives CASRFRDRVSEKLFF.

This clonotype was seen a handful of times. The rearrangement joins TRBV7-8 to TRBJ2-7; 11 nucleotides align to TRBD2. The J segment lost 2 bases and the V segment lost 4 bases, leaving 16 bases of the junction unmatched. Germline lookup yields CDR1 SGHVS and CDR2 FQNEAQ. The CDR3 is made up of 19 amino acids. The CDR3 sequence: CASSSSHGTSGPKPYEQYF. CDR3 sequence (DNA): TGTGCCAGCAGCTCCTCACACGGGACTAGCGGACCAAAACCCTACGAGCAGTACTTC.

A remark on this clonotype: This could be a read error, since a much larger clone is one nucleotide away. V and J are TRBV7-9 and TRBJ1-2, with 11 bases that match TRBD1. CDR3 length: 14 amino acids. Germline assignment: CDR1 SEHNR and CDR2 FQNEAQ (reference sequence). CDR3 region: CASSSGQGAGGYAF. CDR3 DNA: TGTGCCAGCAGCTCCGGACAGGGGGCTGGAGGCTACGCCTTC.

This clonotype was counted ten times or more. The V gene is TRBV2, the J gene TRBJ1-2; D is perhaps TRBD1 (6 bases). The germline gives CDR1 SNHLY, CDR2 FYNNEI. Trimming stripped 7 bases from V and 4 bases from J, with 13 bases between. The CDR3 totals 13 residues. CDR3 in amino acids: CASTLQGGYGYTF. CDR3 in DNA: TGTGCCAGCACTTTACAGGGAGGCTATGGCTACACCTTC.

This clonotype has only a few counts. A much bigger clone sits one base away, suggesting this may be a read error. The chain uses TRBV20-1 and TRBJ2-5; D is unclear. The V end was cut by 3 bases, the J end by 9 bases, with 2 bases between. The CDR3 is 8 amino acids. CDR1 DFQATT and CDR2 SNEGSKA come from the germline V gene (reference sequence). The CDR3 is CSARAQYF. The CDR3 nucleotides read TGCAGTGCTAGGGCCCAGTACTTC.

This clonotype was detected ten times or more. This chain uses TRBV29-1 with TRBJ2-5; the D gene is possibly TRBD2 (5 bases). V dropped 5 bases and J dropped 5 bases, with 24 bases sitting between them. Looked up from germline, CDR1 is SQVTM and CDR2 is ANQGSEA. This CDR3 spans 16 amino acids. The CDR3 region has the DNA TGCAGCGTTCCCCCGTCCGGATTGGGGAGTGGCGAGACCCAGTACTTC. Protein: CSVPPSGLGSGETQYF.

This clonotype has only one observation. The rearrangement joins TRBV7-9 to TRBJ2-7; D possibly corresponds to TRBD2 (6 bases). V was clipped by 8 bases and J by 3 bases, with 17 bases between them. The CDR3 length is 14 residues. Germline CDR1 SEHNR, CDR2 FQNEAQ (reference sequence). CDR3 loop: CASSLRGRDYEQYF. CDR3 in DNA: TGTGCCAGCTCACTACGGGGGAGAGACTACGAGCAGTACTTC.

The chain carries TRBV20-1 and TRBJ2-7; TRBD2 might be the D (6 bases). The germline V gene has CDR1 DFQATT and CDR2 SNEGSKA (reference sequence). V was cut by 0 bases and J by 3 bases, with 15 bases left in between. The CDR3 is made up of 15 amino acids. CDR3 sequence reads: CSARDPSGQHYEQYF. The DNA for the CDR3 is TGCAGTGCTAGAGATCCCAGCGGGCAGCACTACGAGCAGTACTTC.

The chain carries TRBV6-5 and TRBJ2-7; no definite D call. CDR1 and CDR2 from the germline V gene are MNHEY and SVGAGI. The V end lost 6 bases, the J end lost 3 bases, and 24 bases lay between the germline ends. CDR3 length equals 17 residues. The CDR3 nucleotides read TGTGCCAGCAGCTTAGTAGTCGGGCTTTCCCCCGTCTACGAGCAGTACTTC. This sequence encodes CASSLVVGLSPVYEQYF.

The V call is TRBV7-2, the J call TRBJ2-2, with 8 nucleotides matching TRBD1. Trimming removed 6 bases from V and 3 bases from J; junction bases left unmatched: 6. CDR3 length: 15 amino acids. Germline loops: CDR1 SGHTA, CDR2 FQGNSA. The CDR3 nucleotides are TGTGCCAGCAGTTTTCGGACAGGGTACACCGGGGAGCTGTTTTTT. It encodes CASSFRTGYTGELFF.

The sample holds many counts of this clonotype. DNA of the CDR3: TGTGCCAGCAGCTCGGACGGGCTAGAAGCTTTCTTT. Translation: CASSSDGLEAFF. This chain connects TRBV7-6 to TRBJ1-1, with D uncertain. Germline CDR1 reads SGHVS; CDR2 reads FNYEAQ. This CDR3 spans 12 amino acids. The V end was cut by 4 bases, the J end by 8 bases, with 11 bases between.

This clonotype was seen repeatedly, ten times or more. The chain recombines TRBV7-6 with TRBJ1-6; no clear D. Germline V gives CDR1 SGHVS, CDR2 FNYEAQ. V lost 5 bases to trimming and J lost 7 bases, with 12 bases between them. This CDR3 is 14 amino acids long. Written as DNA, the CDR3 is TGTGCCAGCAGCCCCACAGAGATCAATTCACCCCTCCACTTT. As protein: CASSPTEINSPLHF. Supplemented by reference TRBV7-6 and TRBJ1-6, the full variable domain reads GAGVSQSPRYKVTKRGQDVALRCDPISGHVSLYWYRQALGQGPEFLTYFNYEAQQDKSGLPNDRFSAERPEGSISTLTIQRTEQRDSAMYRCASSPTEINSPLHFGNGTRLTVT.

The chain uses TRBV6-6 and TRBJ2-5; perhaps TRBD2 as D (6 bases). Germline CDR1 and CDR2: MNHNY and SVGAGI (reference sequence). The CDR3 consists of 15 residues. Trimming cost V 2 bases and J 1 base, with 11 bases left between them. The CDR3 here is CASSYGGTVQETQYF. DNA of the CDR3: TGTGCCAGCAGTTACGGGGGGACGGTCCAAGAGACCCAGTACTTC.

The V and J genes are TRBV25-1 and TRBJ1-6, with D unclear. Per the germline V gene, CDR1 is MGHDK and CDR2 is SYGVNS. CDR3 size: 16 residues. V was cut by 6 bases and J by 3 bases, with 15 bases left in between. The DNA of the CDR3 is TGTGCCAGCAGCCAAGGAACGACGGGCTATAATTCACCCCTCCACTTT. It yields the protein CASSQGTTGYNSPLHF.

The chain is built from TRBV7-9 and TRBJ2-7, with 11 bases fitting TRBD2. The V segment lost 5 bases and the J segment 5 bases; nucleotides outside the gene matches: 14. CDR1 is SEHNR, CDR2 FQNEAQ, per germline (reference sequence). CDR3 length: 17 amino acids. DNA for the CDR3: TGTGCCAGCAGCCCCTCCGGGACTAGCGGCCTTGGGGACGAGCAGTACTTC. It yields the protein CASSPSGTSGLGDEQYF.

DNA of the CDR3: TGCAGTGCAGGGGGGGCTAGCGCCCGGTTGGCCTACGAGCAGTACTTC. As protein: CSAGGASARLAYEQYF. The V gene is TRBV20-1, the J gene TRBJ2-7, with a possible D match to TRBD2 (7 bases). The CDR3 has 16 amino acids. The germline V gene has CDR1 DFQATT and CDR2 SNEGSKA (reference sequence). Trimming cost V 6 bases and J 2 bases, with 23 bases left between them.

This clonotype came up a few times. The chain couples TRBV7-6 to TRBJ2-2; TRBD1 matches 9 bases. With V trimmed by 4 bases and J by 1 base, 4 bases remained unmatched. The germline CDR1 and CDR2 sequences are SGHVS and FNYEAQ. CDR3 length equals 16 residues. The CDR3 here is CASSSGQGMNTGELFF. DNA of the CDR3: TGTGCCAGCAGCTCCGGACAGGGGATGAACACCGGGGAGCTGTTTTTT.